Sequencing of this T cell receptor beta chain was carried out in a study of neurological immune-mediated disorders. About the study: Among the approximately 34 patients with multiple sclerosis, roughly 31 were relapsing-remitting, while 3 were secondary progressive.

Trimming took off 4 bases at V and 1 base at J, with 13 bases between the two ends. In germline, CDR1 is SGHRS, CDR2 YFSETQ. This CDR3 has 15 residues. 5'RACE generated cDNA with 10-nucleotide random UMIs. Each CDR3 protein gets one entry after TCRdb re-called the 5' RACE reads with MiXCR. Of 45,000 or so distinct CDR3 sequences listed, approximately 3% are singletons. This clonotype was recorded at least ten times. The chain couples TRBV5-1 to TRBJ2-3; maybe TRBD2 (6 bases). The origin of this receptor is a woman aged 45-60 years with multiple sclerosis. Sequencing input: PBMCs. The CDR3: CASSPRWGGTDTQYF. CDR3 DNA sequence: TGCGCCAGCAGCCCACGCTGGGGGGGCACAGATACGCAGTATTTT. Full variable domain (remainder filled in from reference TRBV5-1 and TRBJ2-3): KAGVTQTPRYLIKTRGQQVTLSCSPISGHRSVSWYQQTPGQGLQFLFEYFSETQRNKGNFPGRFSGRQFSNSRSEMNVSTLELGDSALYLCASSPRWGGTDTQYFGPGTRLTVL.